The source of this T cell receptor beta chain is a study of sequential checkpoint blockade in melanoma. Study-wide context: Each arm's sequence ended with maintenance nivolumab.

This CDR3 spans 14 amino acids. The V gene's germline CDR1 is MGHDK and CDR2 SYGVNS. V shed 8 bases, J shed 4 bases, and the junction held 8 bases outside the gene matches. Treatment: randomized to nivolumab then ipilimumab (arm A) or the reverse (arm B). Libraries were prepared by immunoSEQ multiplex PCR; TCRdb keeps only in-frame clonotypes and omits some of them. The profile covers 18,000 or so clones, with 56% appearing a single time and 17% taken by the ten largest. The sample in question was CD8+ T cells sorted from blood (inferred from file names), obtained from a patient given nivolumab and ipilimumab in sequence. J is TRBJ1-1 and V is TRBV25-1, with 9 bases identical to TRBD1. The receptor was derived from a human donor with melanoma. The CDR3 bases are TGTGCCAGCGGGAACAGGGGGCCGAGCACTGAAGCTTTCTTT. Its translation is CASGNRGPSTEAFF.